Detailed here is one T cell receptor (beta chain). Germline V CDR1 and CDR2: SNHLY, FYNNEI. This CDR3 spans 16 amino acids. V lost 5 bases to trimming and J lost 8 bases; unmatched junction nucleotides: 12. The data belong to a study of blood T cell repertoires in COVID-19. Overall study: In each case, the material was cDNA or gDNA derived from T cells, B-cell-depleted T cells, or PBMCs.

Some clones are missing from TCRdb's copy, which holds only in-frame ones; the method was immunoSEQ multiplex PCR. The sample carries 80,000 to 95,000 clones, roughly 75% recorded once. Sequences were obtained from peripheral blood. The chain is built from TRBV2 and TRBJ1-6; 7 bases align to TRBD1. The receptor's source is a woman aged 50 to 60 with acute or convalescent COVID-19. CDR3 DNA: TGTGCCAGCAGTCGAGACAGGGTCCCCTGGGATTCACCCCTCCACTTT. Residues: CASSRDRVPWDSPLHF.